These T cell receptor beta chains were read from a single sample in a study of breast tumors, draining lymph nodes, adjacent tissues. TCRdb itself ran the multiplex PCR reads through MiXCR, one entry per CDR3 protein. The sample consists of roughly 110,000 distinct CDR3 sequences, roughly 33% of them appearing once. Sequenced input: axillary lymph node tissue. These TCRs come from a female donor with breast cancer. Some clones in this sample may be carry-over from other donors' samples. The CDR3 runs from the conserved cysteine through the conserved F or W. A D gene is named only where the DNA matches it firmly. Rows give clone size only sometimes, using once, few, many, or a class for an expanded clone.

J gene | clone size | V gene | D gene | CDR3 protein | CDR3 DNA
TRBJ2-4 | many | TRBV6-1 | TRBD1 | CASTQPTGGNIQYF | TGTGCCAGCACCCAGCCTACAGGGGGGAACATTCAGTACTTC
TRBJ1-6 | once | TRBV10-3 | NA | CAISDRGADSPLHF | TGTGCCATCAGTGATCGGGGGGCTGACTCACCCCTCCACTTT
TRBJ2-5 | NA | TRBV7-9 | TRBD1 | CASSAGTGGQETQYF | TGTGCCAGCAGTGCCGGGACAGGGGGACAAGAGACCCAGTACTTC
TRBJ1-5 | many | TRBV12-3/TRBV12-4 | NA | CASSLRDPLVFSNQPQHF | TGTGCCAGCAGCCTCCGGGACCCCCTAGTCTTTAGCAATCAGCCCCAGCATTTT
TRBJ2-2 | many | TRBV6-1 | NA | CASTGWVRELFF | TGTGCCAGCACCGGATGGGTTAGGGAGCTGTTTTTT
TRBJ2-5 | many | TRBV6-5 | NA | CASRQGLGETQYF | TGTGCCAGCAGACAGGGACTCGGGGAGACCCAGTACTTC
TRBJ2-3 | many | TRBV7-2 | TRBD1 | CASSVQGAFGTDTQYF | TGTGCCAGCAGCGTACAGGGGGCGTTCGGCACAGATACGCAGTATTTT
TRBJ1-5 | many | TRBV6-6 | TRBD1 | CASRDGTGTNQPQHF | TGTGCCAGCAGGGACGGGACAGGGACCAATCAGCCCCAGCATTTT
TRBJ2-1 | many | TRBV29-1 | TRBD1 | CSAIRQGNEQFF | TGCAGCGCTATAAGACAGGGAAATGAGCAGTTCTTC
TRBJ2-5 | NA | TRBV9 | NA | CASSVDPGETQYF | TGTGCCAGCAGCGTAGATCCAGGGGAGACCCAGTACTTC
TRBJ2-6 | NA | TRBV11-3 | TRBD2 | CASSLGAGGSSGANVLTF | TGTGCCAGCAGCTTAGGGGCGGGGGGAAGCTCTGGGGCCAACGTCCTGACTTTC
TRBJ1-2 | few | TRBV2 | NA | CASERVGGYTF | TGTGCCAGCGAGAGGGTGGGAGGCTACACCTTC
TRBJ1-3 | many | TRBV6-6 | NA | CASRHKDTNTIYF | TGTGCCAGCAGACACAAGGATACAAACACCATATATTTT
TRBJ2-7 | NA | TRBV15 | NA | CATSSQDDRYEQYF | TGTGCCACCAGCAGCCAAGATGATCGCTACGAGCAGTACTTC
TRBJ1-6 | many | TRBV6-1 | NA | CASSEGTGRGTSYNSPLHF | TGTGCCAGCAGTGAAGGGACGGGCCGGGGCACCTCTTATAATTCACCCCTCCACTTT
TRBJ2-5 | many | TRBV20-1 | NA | CSVELQGTQSF | TGCAGTGTGGAACTCCAGGGGACCCAGTCCTTC
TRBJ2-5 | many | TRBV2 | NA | CASTDQGIRQETQYF | TGTGCCAGCACCGACCAGGGTATAAGACAAGAGACCCAGTACTTC
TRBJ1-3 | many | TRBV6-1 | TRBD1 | CASSPDRRGNTIYF | TGTGCCAGCAGTCCGGACAGGCGTGGAAACACCATATATTTT
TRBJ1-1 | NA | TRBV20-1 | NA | CSAFQALSEAFF | TGCAGTGCCTTTCAAGCCCTAAGTGAAGCTTTCTTT
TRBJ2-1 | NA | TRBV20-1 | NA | CSAGAGYNEQFF | TGCAGTGCTGGTGCTGGCTACAATGAGCAGTTCTTC
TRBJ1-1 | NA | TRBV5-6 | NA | CASSPGTLNSEAFF | TGTGCCAGCAGCCCCGGGACCCTAAACTCTGAAGCTTTCTTT
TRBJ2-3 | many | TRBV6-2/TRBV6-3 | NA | CASGHLMTSTDTQYF | TGTGCCAGCGGCCATCTGATGACTAGCACAGATACGCAGTATTTT
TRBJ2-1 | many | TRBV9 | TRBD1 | CASSVGQGASYNEQFF | TGTGCCAGCAGCGTAGGTCAGGGGGCAAGCTACAATGAGCAGTTCTTC